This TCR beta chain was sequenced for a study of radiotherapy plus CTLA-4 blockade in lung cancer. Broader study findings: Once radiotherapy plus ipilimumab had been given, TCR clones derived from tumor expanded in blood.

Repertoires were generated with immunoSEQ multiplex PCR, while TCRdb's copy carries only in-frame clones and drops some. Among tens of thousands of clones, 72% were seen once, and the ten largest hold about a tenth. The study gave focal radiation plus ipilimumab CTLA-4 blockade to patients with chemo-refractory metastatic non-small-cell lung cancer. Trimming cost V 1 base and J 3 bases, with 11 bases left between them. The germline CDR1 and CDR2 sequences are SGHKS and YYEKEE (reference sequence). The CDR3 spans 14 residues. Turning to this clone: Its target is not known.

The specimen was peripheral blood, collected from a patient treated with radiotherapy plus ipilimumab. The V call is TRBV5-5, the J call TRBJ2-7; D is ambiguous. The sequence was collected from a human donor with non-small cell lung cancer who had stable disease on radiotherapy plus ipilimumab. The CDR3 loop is CASSLYVERYEQYF. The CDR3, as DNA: TGTGCCAGCAGCTTGTACGTTGAGCGCTACGAGCAGTACTTC.